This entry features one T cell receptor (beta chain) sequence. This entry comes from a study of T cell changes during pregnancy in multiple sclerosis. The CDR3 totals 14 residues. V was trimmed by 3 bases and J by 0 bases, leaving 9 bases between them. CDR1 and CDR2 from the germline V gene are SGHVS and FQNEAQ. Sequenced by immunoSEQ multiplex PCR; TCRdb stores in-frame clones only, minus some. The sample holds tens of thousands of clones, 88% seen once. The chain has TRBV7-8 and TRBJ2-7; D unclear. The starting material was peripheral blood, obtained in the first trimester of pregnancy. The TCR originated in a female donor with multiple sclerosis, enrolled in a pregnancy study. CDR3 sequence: CASSLTYSSYEQYF. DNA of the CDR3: TGTGCCAGCAGCTTGACGTACAGCTCCTACGAGCAGTACTTC.